The rows below give T cell receptor beta chains drawn from one sample of a study of T cell repertoires in cytomegalovirus infection. Their antigens remain unidentified. Each CDR3 protein is one row after TCRdb ran MiXCR on the reads. This sample has approximately 990,000 distinct CDR3 sequences, with 31% found just once. Material: cultured CD8+ T cells from PBMCs, obtained from culture after CMV antigen stimulation. The receptors were gathered from a human donor in good health (CMV status not recorded). Some clones in this sample may be carry-over from other donors' samples. CDR3s include the opening cysteine and the closing phenylalanine or tryptophan. The D gene is left open where the match is weak. Only some rows state a clone size, as once, few, many or a class for expanded clones.

few | TRBJ2-1 | . | 16 | TRBV5-5 | CASSLRPGGPFNEQFF | TGTGCCAGCAGCTTACGACCCGGAGGGCCTTTCAATGAGCAGTTCTTC
. | TRBJ1-1 | . | 13 | TRBV6-2/TRBV6-3 | CATRRAMNTEAFF | TGTGCCACCCGGAGGGCTATGAACACTGAAGCTTTCTTT
many | TRBJ1-3 | . | 16 | TRBV7-9 | CASSPDGLFSGNTIYF | TGTGCCAGCAGCCCGGACGGCCTCTTCTCTGGAAACACCATATATTTT
few | TRBJ2-5 | . | 15 | TRBV7-7 | CASSLADRNQETQYF | TGTGCTAGCAGCTTAGCCGACAGAAACCAAGAGACCCAGTACTTC
many | TRBJ2-2 | TRBD2 | 15 | TRBV12-5 | CASGYPGTSIGELFF | TGTGCTAGTGGCTACCCCGGGACTAGTATCGGGGAGCTGTTTTTT
. | TRBJ1-1 | . | 16 | TRBV6-1 | CASSSFTPVLNTEAFF | TGTGCCAGCAGTTCTTTTACCCCGGTCTTGAACACTGAAGCTTTCTTT
many | TRBJ2-1 | . | 16 | TRBV7-2 | CASSPGARGGYNEQFF | TGTGCCAGCAGCCCGGGGGCGAGGGGGGGCTACAATGAGCAGTTCTTC
. | TRBJ1-5 | . | 14 | TRBV6-6 | CASSQRGYNQPQHF | TGTGCCAGCAGCCAGAGGGGGTACAATCAGCCCCAGCATTTT
few | TRBJ2-1 | . | 12 | TRBV19 | CASSPGADEQFF | TGTGCCAGCAGTCCAGGAGCGGATGAGCAGTTCTTC
. | TRBJ2-1 | . | 14 | TRBV11-3 | CASSLPGQPNEQFF | TGTGCCAGCAGCTTACCGGGACAACCTAATGAGCAGTTCTTC
few | TRBJ1-1 | TRBD1 | 15 | TRBV7-6 | CASSLTETGGLRVFF | TGTGCCAGCAGCTTAACAGAGACAGGGGGCTTAAGGGTTTTCTTT
. | TRBJ2-4 | . | 14 | TRBV7-2 | CASSGILAKNIQHF | TGTGCCAGCAGCGGAATCTTAGCCAAAAACATTCAGCACTTC
. | TRBJ2-5 | . | 14 | TRBV2 | CASSEEGGSETQYF | TGTGCCAGCAGTGAAGAGGGGGGTTCGGAGACCCAGTACTTC
. | TRBJ2-3 | TRBD1 | 18 | TRBV6-2/TRBV6-3 | CASSYSTQGGPSTDTQYF | TGTGCCAGCAGTTACTCTACACAGGGGGGCCCTAGCACAGATACGCAGTATTTT
. | TRBJ2-3 | TRBD2 | 15 | TRBV6-5 | CASSSGGVEVDTQYF | TGTGCCAGCAGTTCCGGGGGGGTGGAAGTGGATACGCAGTATTTT
. | TRBJ2-3 | TRBD2 | 17 | TRBV12-3/TRBV12-4 | CASTARGTSGTTDTQYF | TGTGCCAGCACCGCCCGTGGGACTAGCGGGACCACAGATACGCAGTATTTT
. | TRBJ1-6 | TRBD1 | 15 | TRBV27 | CANRPGTGPGTPLHF | TGTGCCAACAGACCCGGGACAGGGCCGGGAACACCCCTCCACTTT
few | TRBJ2-3 | TRBD2 | 18 | TRBV6-6 | CASSLSSGGSVNTDTQYF | TGTGCCAGCAGCCTCTCTAGCGGGGGGTCCGTAAACACAGATACGCAGTATTTT
few | TRBJ2-1 | . | 16 | TRBV19 | CASSITGPSSYNEQFF | TGTGCCAGTAGTATCACAGGGCCGAGCTCCTACAATGAGCAGTTCTTC
. | TRBJ1-4 | . | 14 | TRBV12-3/TRBV12-4 | CASRAGRRNEKLFF | TGTGCCAGCAGAGCCGGAAGGCGGAATGAAAAACTGTTTTTT
. | TRBJ2-1 | TRBD1 | 17 | TRBV18 | CVSSPVRGQGSSNEQFF | TGTGTCAGCTCACCAGTTCGAGGACAGGGGTCGAGCAATGAGCAGTTCTTC
once | TRBJ1-2 | TRBD1 | 15 | TRBV20-1 | CSARPQGEHNYGYTF | TGCAGTGCTAGACCACAGGGGGAACATAACTATGGCTACACCTTC